The 25 T cell receptor beta chains below come from one sample, sequenced in a study of blood T cell repertoires in COVID-19. Assay used: immunoSEQ multiplex PCR; TCRdb lists only in-frame clones, some missing. The sample has roughly 170,000 clones, approximately 84% seen once. Material: PBMCs or T cells enriched from blood (not recorded which). These receptors were collected from a man aged 50-59 years who had recovered from COVID-19.

The rearrangement links TRBV5-6 to TRBJ2-4; 8 nucleotides align to TRBD1. The CDR3 length is 15 residues. Germline lookup yields CDR1 SGHDT and CDR2 YYEEEE. The V segment lost 4 bases and the J segment 5 bases; nucleotides outside the gene matches: 8. The CDR3 spells CASSRSDRDENIQYF. The CDR3 bases are TGTGCCAGCAGCCGCTCGGACAGGGACGAAAACATTCAGTACTTC.

This chain connects TRBV19 to TRBJ1-2; D possibly corresponds to TRBD1 (5 bases). Germline-derived CDR1 and CDR2 are LNHDA and SQIVND (reference sequence). This CDR3 spans 12 amino acids. The V gene lost 1 base and the J gene lost 5 bases, with 5 bases spanning the gap. The CDR3 spells CASSIAGYGYTF. The CDR3 DNA follows: TGTGCCAGTAGTATAGCAGGGTATGGCTACACCTTC.

This chain joins TRBV5-4 and TRBJ1-1; D is possibly TRBD1 (6 bases). The germline CDR1 and CDR2 sequences are SGHNT and YYREEE (reference sequence). Trimming shortened V by 4 bases and J by 1 base, and 14 bases separated the two germline ends. CDR3 length equals 15 residues. The CDR3 region has the DNA TGTGCCAGCAGCCCTCTTCCGGGACAGAACACTGAAGCTTTCTTT. Amino acids: CASSPLPGQNTEAFF.

The J gene is TRBJ1-1, the V gene TRBV24-1; tentatively, D is TRBD1 (5 bases). V was shortened by 2 bases and J by 5 bases, with 17 bases between the two germline ends. CDR1 KGHDR and CDR2 SFDVKD come from the germline V gene. This CDR3 contains 16 residues. The CDR3 DNA is TGTGCCACCAGTGATTCTCGGGAGGCCCAGGGAACTGAAGCTTTCTTT. Its translation is CATSDSREAQGTEAFF.

This clone was counted between two and nine times. This rearrangement joins TRBV6-5 to TRBJ1-2; TRBD1 aligns across 8 bases. Germline V gene data show CDR1 as MNHEY and CDR2 as SVGAGI. V shed 2 bases, J shed 3 bases, and the junction held 5 bases outside the gene matches. The CDR3 totals 15 residues. CDR3 sequence reads: CASSYGQGNHYGYTF. The CDR3 DNA follows: TGTGCCAGCAGTTACGGACAGGGCAACCACTATGGCTACACCTTC.

The chain joins TRBV5-1 to TRBJ1-4, with a tentative D call TRBD1 (5 bases). The CDR3 has 17 amino acids. Trimming left V 2 bases short and J 0 bases short, with 14 bases between. In germline, CDR1 is SGHRS, CDR2 YFSETQ. The CDR3 DNA reads as TGCGCCAGCAGCTTTTCTCGGTCGGGGGCAACTAATGAAAAACTGTTTTTT. Its protein is CASSFSRSGATNEKLFF.

This clone showed up just a few times. The chain joins TRBV5-1 to TRBJ2-5, with TRBD1 as a possible D gene (7 bases). CDR1 is SGHRS and CDR2 is YFSETQ in the germline V gene. Trimming took off 3 bases at V and 5 bases at J, with 17 bases between the two ends. CDR3 length: 15 residues. The CDR3: CASSSPRRGHETQYF. CDR3 coding DNA: TGCGCCAGCAGCTCCCCGCGGAGGGGGCATGAGACCCAGTACTTC.

The rearrangement links TRBV11-2 to TRBJ1-1, with D possibly being TRBD1 (5 bases). This CDR3 has 15 residues. CDR1 is SGHAT, CDR2 FQNNGV, per germline. The germline V and J ends were trimmed by 1 base and 5 bases, with 14 bases remaining between them. Here the CDR3 DNA reads TGTGCCAGCAGCTTAGTGGCAGGGCGACAAACTGAAGCTTTCTTT. Amino acid sequence: CASSLVAGRQTEAFF.

The CDR3, as DNA: TGTGCCAGCAGCTCCCGAGGCCCGAGCACAGATACGCAGTATTTT. Protein product: CASSSRGPSTDTQYF. This rearrangement joins TRBV13 to TRBJ2-3; D not resolved. This CDR3 contains 15 residues. Germline CDR1 is PRHDT and CDR2 is FYEKMQ (reference sequence). Trimming took 4 bases from V and 0 from J, leaving 11 bases between them.

CDR3 nucleotide sequence: TGTGCCAGCAGCCAATACAGCGGGGGCATAAATACGCAGTATTTT. It yields the protein CASSQYSGGINTQYF. This chain joins TRBV3-1 (or the pseudogene TRBV3-2) and TRBJ2-3; 8 nucleotides match TRBD2. Germline CDR1 and CDR2: LGHDT and YNNKEL (reference sequence). The trim removed 2 bases at V and 7 bases at J, leaving 8 bases unmatched. The CDR3 is 15 residues long.

The rearrangement links TRBV24-1 to TRBJ2-5; D perhaps matches TRBD2 (6 bases). The CDR3 has 14 amino acids. V was clipped by 2 bases and J by 5 bases, with 11 bases between them. Germline V gene sequence: CDR1 KGHDR, CDR2 SFDVKD. CDR3 nucleotide sequence: TGTGCCACCAGTGATTCCGGGGGTGGCGAGACCCAGTACTTC. Amino acids: CATSDSGGGETQYF.

The gene calls are TRBV9 and TRBJ1-3; D unresolved. The V gene's germline CDR1 is SGDLS and CDR2 YYNGEE. The CDR3 covers 13 residues. Trimming took off 2 bases at V and 4 bases at J, with 7 bases between the two ends. The CDR3 loop reads CASSVPPGNTIYF. The CDR3 bases are TGTGCCAGCAGCGTCCCCCCGGGAAACACCATATATTTT.

This chain joins TRBV4-1 and TRBJ2-3, with 13 bases identical to TRBD2. Germline-derived CDR1 and CDR2 are MGHRA and YSYEKL. The CDR3 has 17 amino acids. The trim removed 2 bases at V and 4 bases at J, leaving 6 bases unmatched. The CDR3 coding sequence is TGCGCCAGCAGCCAATCGACTAGCGGGGGGCCCGCAGATACGCAGTATTTT. It codes for CASSQSTSGGPADTQYF.

This chain connects TRBV7-3 to TRBJ2-5, with TRBD2 matching over 8 bases. The CDR3 loop spans 16 amino acids. Trimming at V came to 5 bases and at J to 4 bases, leaving 12 bases not matched to a gene. The germline V gene encodes CDR1 SGHTA and CDR2 FQGTGA. The CDR3: CASSLNPGGAGETQYF. The DNA of the CDR3 is TGTGCCAGCAGCCTCAATCCCGGGGGGGCCGGAGAGACCCAGTACTTC.

CDR3 nucleotides: TGTGCCACCAGCAAAGATCGTACTGAAGCTTTCTTT. Translated: CATSKDRTEAFF. V gene TRBV15 combines with J gene TRBJ1-1, with D hard to call. The CDR3 contains 12 residues. Between the trimmed V and J ends, which lost 4 bases and 5 bases, there was a span of 8 bases. CDR1 is LNHNV, CDR2 YYDKDF, per germline (reference sequence).

The gene calls are TRBV11-2 and TRBJ1-1; D might be TRBD1 (6 bases). The CDR3 is 16 residues long. Trimming removed 6 bases from V and 0 bases from J, with 17 bases in between. CDR1 SGHAT and CDR2 FQNNGV come from the germline V gene. The CDR3 nucleotides are TGTGCCAGCAGACCGAGGACAGTAAACATGAACACTGAAGCTTTCTTT. Amino acid sequence: CASRPRTVNMNTEAFF.

The gene calls are TRBV3-1 (or the pseudogene TRBV3-2) and TRBJ1-3, with D maybe TRBD1 (6 bases). Germline values: CDR1 LGHDT, CDR2 YNNKEL (reference sequence). The CDR3 loop spans 17 amino acids. With 3 bases removed from V and 1 base from J, the gap between germline ends came to 16 bases. CDR3 in DNA: TGTGCCAGCAGCCACTGGGGGACACAGGGATCTGGAAACACCATATATTTT. It specifies CASSHWGTQGSGNTIYF.

The chain is built from TRBV24-1 and TRBJ1-3, with D perhaps matching TRBD1 (5 bases). This CDR3 comprises 14 residues. V lost 7 bases to trimming and J lost 1 base, with 10 bases between them. CDR1 is KGHDR, CDR2 SFDVKD, per germline. The CDR3, as DNA: TGTGCCACCAGCGCAGGGCTATCTGGAAACACCATATATTTT. This sequence encodes CATSAGLSGNTIYF.

The chain combines TRBV28 with TRBJ2-7; a weak D match, TRBD2 (7 bases). V dropped 3 bases and J dropped 0 bases, with 21 bases sitting between them. CDR3 length: 18 amino acids. Germline CDR1 reads MDHEN; CDR2 reads SYDVKM. The CDR3 region has the DNA TGTGCCAGCAGTTTTCAGGCGGGGGCCTGGTTATCCTCCTACGAGCAGTACTTC. This translates into CASSFQAGAWLSSYEQYF.

V usage is TRBV2 and J usage is TRBJ1-6, with 8 bases matching TRBD1. V lost 3 bases to trimming and J lost 8 bases; unmatched junction nucleotides: 6. CDR1 and CDR2 (germline): SNHLY, FYNNEI. CDR3 length: 15 residues. CDR3 nucleotide sequence: TGTGCCAGCAGTGACAGGGGGCGCGGGTATTCACCCCTCCACTTT. This gives the protein CASSDRGRGYSPLHF.

Note on this clone: The same CDR3 arises from other DNA sequences in this sample as well. Here the CDR3 DNA reads TGTGCCAGCAGCCTGCAGGACTATGGCTACACCTTC. As protein: CASSLQDYGYTF. The V gene is TRBV7-9, the J gene TRBJ1-2; D gene unclear. CDR3 length: 12 residues. Per the germline V gene, CDR1 is SEHNR and CDR2 is FQNEAQ (reference sequence). V gave up 5 bases and J gave up 3 bases, with 7 bases separating them.

The chain is built from TRBV19 and TRBJ2-7, with D possibly being TRBD1 (6 bases). CDR3 size: 16 residues. V dropped 0 bases and J dropped 8 bases, with 20 bases sitting between them. Germline values: CDR1 LNHDA, CDR2 SQIVND (reference sequence). The CDR3 spells CASSIDADSPNHQQYF. The CDR3 DNA follows: TGTGCCAGTAGTATAGATGCGGACAGCCCTAATCACCAGCAGTACTTC.

The chain carries TRBV9 and TRBJ1-5; a possible D gene is TRBD1 (5 bases). Per the germline V gene, CDR1 is SGDLS and CDR2 is YYNGEE. This CDR3 region has 14 residues. V was shortened by 7 bases and J by 0 bases, with 11 bases between the two germline ends. The chain's CDR3 is CASSMGGSNQPQHF. As DNA, the CDR3 is TGTGCCAGCTCTATGGGGGGTAGCAATCAGCCCCAGCATTTT.

The CDR3 loop reads CASSHGTGRREQYF. CDR3 nucleotide sequence: TGTGCCAGCAGCCACGGGACAGGGAGAAGGGAGCAGTACTTC. This chain uses TRBV6-7 with TRBJ2-7, with 9 bases lining up with TRBD1. TRBV6-7 has ORF status, its function being uncertain. CDR3 length: 14 residues. V was pared by 6 bases and J by 7 bases, with 10 bases of the junction left unmatched.

V and J are TRBV10-3 and TRBJ1-2; no clear D gene. Germline CDR1 and CDR2: ENHRY and SYGVKD. The CDR3 totals 15 residues. V was cut by 8 bases and J by 8 bases, with 24 bases left in between. CDR3 protein: CAIGSPTSIAGGYTF. CDR3 nucleotide sequence: TGTGCCATCGGGTCTCCGACGTCAATAGCGGGCGGCTACACCTTC.